The sequence of this T cell receptor (beta chain) was determined in a study of cytomegalovirus exposure and HLA in healthy donors. Notes on the study in general: Evidence from a later analysis indicated that most CMV-associated TCR beta chains looked HLA-restricted. Later analysis revealed greater clonal expansion in HLA-associated TCR beta chains than in equally common others. Later analysis identified several of the most significant clusters that appeared linked to common viral pathogens.

The PCR made use of 60 Vbeta and 13 Jbeta primers. The table came from immunoSEQ multiplex PCR; TCRdb's copy has only in-frame clones and leaves some out. Of roughly 160,000 clones detected, 80% appear once; the ten largest clones hold 9.5% to 10%. Regarding this clone: Antigen specificity is unknown.

CDR1 is LGHNT, CDR2 FRNRAP, per germline. The J segment lost 7 bases and the V segment lost 1 base, leaving 10 bases of the junction unmatched. This CDR3 region has 16 residues. At sampling all donors were nominally healthy, likely with unrecorded immune exposures. Input material: PBMCs. The clonotype originates from a man aged 18 to 29 in good health and CMV-seropositive. V and J are TRBV12-5 and TRBJ1-5; 7 nucleotides line up with TRBD1. The CDR3 coding sequence is TGTGCTAGTGGTTTGGCGCGACAGGGAGGCGGACAGCCCCAGCATTTT. Translation: CASGLARQGGGQPQHF.